This T cell receptor (beta chain) was documented in a study of cytomegalovirus exposure and HLA in healthy donors. The CDR3 length is 16 residues. V was pared by 0 bases and J by 0 bases, with 9 bases between. From germline, CDR1 is MNHEY and CDR2 SMNVEV (reference sequence). General observations from the study: V segments that were indistinguishable, TRBV6-2 and TRBV6-3 among them, were omitted from analysis. Highly shared variants forming one cluster were likely a sequencing artifact. Across donors, most TCRs were seen rarely, yet some public ones were widespread.

On this clone: Its specificity is not known.

A multiplex PCR was run with 60 Vbeta primers and 13 Jbeta primers. The protocol was immunoSEQ multiplex PCR, while the TCRdb copy is restricted to in-frame clones and leaves out a portion. This sample has roughly 200,000 clones; approximately 79% occur once, and the top ten carry roughly 4.5%. The TCR was taken from a woman in her twenties or thirties in good health and CMV-seropositive. V and J are TRBV27 and TRBJ1-3, with unresolved D. The sample was PBMCs. The CDR3 sequence is CASSLSSGFSGNTIYF. In DNA form, the CDR3 reads TGTGCCAGCAGTTTATCAAGCGGCTTCTCTGGAAACACCATATATTTT.